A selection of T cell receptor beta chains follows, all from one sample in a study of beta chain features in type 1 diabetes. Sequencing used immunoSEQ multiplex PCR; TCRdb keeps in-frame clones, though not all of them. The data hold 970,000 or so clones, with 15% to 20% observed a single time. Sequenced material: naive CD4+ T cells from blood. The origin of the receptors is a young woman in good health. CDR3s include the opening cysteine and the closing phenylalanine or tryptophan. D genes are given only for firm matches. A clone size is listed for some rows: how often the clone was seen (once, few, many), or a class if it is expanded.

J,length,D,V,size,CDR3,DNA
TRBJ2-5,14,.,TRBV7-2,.,CASSENLEQETQYF,TGTGCCAGCAGCGAGAACCTCGAACAAGAGACCCAGTACTTC
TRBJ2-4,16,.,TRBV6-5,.,CASSYSQGQAKNIQYF,TGTGCCAGCAGTTACTCTCAGGGACAAGCCAAAAACATTCAGTACTTC
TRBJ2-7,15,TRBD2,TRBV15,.,CATSREAGVSYEQYF,TGTGCCACCAGCAGAGAGGCGGGAGTATCCTACGAGCAGTACTTC
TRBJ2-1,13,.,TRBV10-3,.,CAIGASKGNEQFF,TGTGCCATCGGAGCGTCCAAAGGAAATGAGCAGTTCTTC
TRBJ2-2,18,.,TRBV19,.,CASTPQGGVAGYTGELFF,TGTGCCAGTACCCCGCAGGGGGGAGTAGCGGGCTACACCGGGGAGCTGTTTTTT
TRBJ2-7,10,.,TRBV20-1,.,CNARHYEQYF,TGCAATGCCAGGCACTACGAGCAGTACTTC
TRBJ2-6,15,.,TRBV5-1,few,CASSLVGDGANVLTF,TGCGCCAGCAGCTTGGTAGGGGACGGGGCCAACGTCCTGACTTTC
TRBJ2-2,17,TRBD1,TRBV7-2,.,CASSSGTGTGNTGELFF,TGTGCCAGCAGCTCCGGGACAGGGACCGGTAACACCGGGGAGCTGTTTTTT
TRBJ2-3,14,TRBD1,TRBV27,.,CASKQGARTDTQYF,TGTGCCAGTAAACAGGGGGCTCGTACAGATACGCAGTATTTT
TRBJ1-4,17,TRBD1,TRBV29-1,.,CSVEESIPGTVNEKLFF,TGCAGCGTTGAAGAATCGATACCCGGGACAGTTAATGAAAAACTGTTTTTT
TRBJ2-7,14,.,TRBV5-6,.,CASSLEGLLYEQYF,TGTGCCAGCAGCTTGGAGGGACTCCTCTACGAGCAGTACTTC
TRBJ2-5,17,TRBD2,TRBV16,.,CASSPYGLADSKSAQYF,TGTGCCAGCAGCCCTTACGGACTAGCGGATTCTAAGAGCGCCCAGTACTTC
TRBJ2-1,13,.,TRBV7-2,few,CASSLIWDNEQFF,TGTGCCAGCAGCTTAATCTGGGACAATGAGCAGTTCTTC
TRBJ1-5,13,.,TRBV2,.,CASSAERDQPQHF,TGTGCCAGCAGTGCCGAAAGGGATCAGCCCCAGCATTTT
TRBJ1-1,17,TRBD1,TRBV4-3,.,CASSQVRKRQGNTEAFF,TGCGCCAGCAGCCAAGTGAGAAAGAGACAGGGGAACACTGAAGCTTTCTTT
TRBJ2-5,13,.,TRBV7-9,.,CASSLHSQETQYF,TGTGCCAGCAGCTTACACAGCCAAGAGACCCAGTACTTC
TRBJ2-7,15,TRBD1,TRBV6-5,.,CASSSGTGGNYEQYF,TGTGCCAGCAGTTCAGGGACAGGAGGGAACTACGAGCAGTACTTC
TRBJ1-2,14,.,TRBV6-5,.,CASSSSGGLYGYTF,TGTGCCAGCAGTTCCTCGGGGGGTCTCTATGGCTACACCTTC
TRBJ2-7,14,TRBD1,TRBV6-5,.,CASSAGQGFYEQYF,TGTGCCAGCAGTGCGGGACAGGGGTTCTACGAGCAGTACTTC
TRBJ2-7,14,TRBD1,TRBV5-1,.,CASSLDRGQYEQYF,TGCGCCAGCAGCTTAGACAGGGGGCAATACGAGCAGTACTTC
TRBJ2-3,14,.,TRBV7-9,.,CASRPGGSTDTQYF,TGTGCCAGCAGGCCCGGCGGGAGCACAGATACGCAGTATTTT
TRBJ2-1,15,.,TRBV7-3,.,CASSFGSQTYNEQFF,TGTGCCAGCAGCTTTGGCTCCCAAACGTACAATGAGCAGTTCTTC
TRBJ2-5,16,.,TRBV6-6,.,CASSLTLDSPGATQYF,TGTGCCAGCAGTTTGACCCTGGACAGCCCTGGGGCCACCCAGTACTTC
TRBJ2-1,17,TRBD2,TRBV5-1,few,CASSAGVRIESYNEQFF,TGCGCCAGCAGCGCGGGAGTACGAATCGAGTCCTACAATGAGCAGTTCTTC
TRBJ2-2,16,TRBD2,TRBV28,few,CASSFVGLAFAGELFF,TGTGCCAGCAGTTTCGTCGGACTAGCCTTTGCCGGGGAGCTGTTTTTT
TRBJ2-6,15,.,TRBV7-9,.,CATRGLHSGANVLTF,TGTGCCACCAGGGGACTTCACTCTGGGGCCAACGTCCTGACTTTC
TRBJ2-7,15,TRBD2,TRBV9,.,CASSPGGGPEGKQYF,TGTGCCAGCAGCCCCGGGGGGGGTCCAGAGGGAAAGCAGTACTTC
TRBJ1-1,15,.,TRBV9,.,CASSSGQTFNTEAFF,TGTGCCAGCAGCTCCGGACAGACCTTTAACACTGAAGCTTTCTTT
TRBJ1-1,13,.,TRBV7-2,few,CASSRRQNTEAFF,TGTGCCAGCAGTCGGAGACAAAACACTGAAGCTTTCTTT
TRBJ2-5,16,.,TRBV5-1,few,CASSLVWAYLPETQYF,TGCGCCAGCAGCTTGGTTTGGGCCTACTTACCAGAGACCCAGTACTTC
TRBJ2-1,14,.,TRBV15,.,CATSRVRGYNEQFF,TGTGCCACCAGCAGAGTCCGGGGTTACAATGAGCAGTTCTTC
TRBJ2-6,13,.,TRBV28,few,CASSPTGANVLTF,TGTGCCAGCAGTCCGACTGGGGCCAACGTCCTGACTTTC
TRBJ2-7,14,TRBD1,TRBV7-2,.,CASSGDRGRYEQYF,TGTGCCAGCAGTGGGGACAGGGGACGCTACGAGCAGTACTTC
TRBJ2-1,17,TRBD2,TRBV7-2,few,CASSQTSGSRVGHEQFF,TGTGCCAGCAGCCAAACTAGCGGGAGCAGAGTTGGACATGAGCAGTTCTTC
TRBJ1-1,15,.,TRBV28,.,CASTPWGSVAAEAFF,TGTGCCAGCACCCCCTGGGGCAGCGTGGCGGCTGAAGCTTTCTTT
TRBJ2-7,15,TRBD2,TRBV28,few,CASSIQSSGSNEQYF,TGTGCCAGCAGTATACAATCTAGCGGGAGTAACGAGCAGTACTTC
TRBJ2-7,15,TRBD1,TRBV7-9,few,CASSPPGQGSYEQYF,TGTGCCAGCAGCCCACCGGGACAGGGGTCCTACGAGCAGTACTTC
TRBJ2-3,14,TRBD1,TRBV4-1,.,CASSPGQGLDTQYF,TGCGCCAGCAGCCCGGGACAGGGGTTAGATACGCAGTATTTT
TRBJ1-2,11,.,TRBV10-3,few,CAISESIGYTF,TGTGCCATCAGTGAGTCGATTGGCTACACCTTC
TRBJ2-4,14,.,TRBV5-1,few,CASSSDSGRNIQYF,TGCGCCAGCAGCTCCGACTCGGGCCGTAACATTCAGTACTTC
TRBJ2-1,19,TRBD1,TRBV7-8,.,CASSDVRYFGTGYFNEQFF,TGTGCCAGCAGCGATGTTCGATACTTCGGGACAGGGTACTTCAATGAGCAGTTCTTC
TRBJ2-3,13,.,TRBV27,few,CASSLSKADTQYF,TGTGCCAGCAGTTTATCGAAAGCAGATACGCAGTATTTT
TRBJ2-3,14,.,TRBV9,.,CASSVTTGTDTQYF,TGTGCCAGCAGCGTTACGACCGGGACAGATACGCAGTATTTT
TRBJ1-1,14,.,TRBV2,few,CASTRLAEDTEAFF,TGTGCCAGCACGAGACTGGCAGAGGATACTGAAGCTTTCTTT
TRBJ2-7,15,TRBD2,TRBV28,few,CASSLRGTSGRRQYF,TGTGCCAGCAGTTTGCGTGGGACTAGCGGGAGGCGGCAGTACTTC
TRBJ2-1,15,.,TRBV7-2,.,CASSPDFSSYNEQFF,TGTGCCAGCAGCCCGGACTTTAGCTCCTACAATGAGCAGTTCTTC
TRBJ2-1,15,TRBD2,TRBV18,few,CASSRSSGRLNEQFF,TGTGCCAGCTCACGATCTAGCGGGAGGCTTAATGAGCAGTTCTTC
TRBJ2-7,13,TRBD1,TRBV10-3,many,CAINAGQGYEQYF,TGTGCCATCAATGCGGGACAGGGCTACGAGCAGTACTTC
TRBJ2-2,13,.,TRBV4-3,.,CASSFEITGELFF,TGCGCCAGCAGCTTTGAAATCACCGGGGAGCTGTTTTTT
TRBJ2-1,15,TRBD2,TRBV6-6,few,CASSDRTSGYNEQFF,TGTGCCAGCAGTGACCGGACTAGCGGATACAATGAGCAGTTCTTC
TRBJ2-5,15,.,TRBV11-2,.,CASSLGNRVWETQYF,TGTGCCAGCAGCTTAGGGAACAGGGTTTGGGAGACCCAGTACTTC
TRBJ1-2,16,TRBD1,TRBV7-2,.,CASSLVGTETNYGYTF,TGTGCCAGCAGCTTAGTGGGGACAGAGACTAACTATGGCTACACCTTC
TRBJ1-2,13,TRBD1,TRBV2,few,CASSEGQDYGYTF,TGTGCCAGCAGTGAGGGACAGGACTATGGCTACACCTTC
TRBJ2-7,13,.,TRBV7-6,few,CASSPLLRYEQYF,TGTGCCAGCAGCCCTCTACTGCGATACGAGCAGTACTTC
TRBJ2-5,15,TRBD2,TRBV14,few,CASSPRTSGTETQYF,TGTGCCAGCAGCCCGAGGACTAGCGGGACAGAGACCCAGTACTTC
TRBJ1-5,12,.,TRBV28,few,CASSRGIQPQHF,TGTGCCAGCAGTCGAGGGATTCAGCCCCAGCATTTT
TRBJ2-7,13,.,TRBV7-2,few,CASSWPQSLEQYF,TGTGCCAGCAGCTGGCCCCAGTCTCTCGAGCAGTACTTC
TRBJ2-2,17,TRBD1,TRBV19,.,CASSPTGSSVNTGELFF,TGTGCCAGTAGCCCGACAGGGTCGAGCGTGAACACCGGGGAGCTGTTTTTT
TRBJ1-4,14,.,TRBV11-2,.,CASSFAGASEKLFF,TGTGCCAGCAGCTTCGCGGGGGCCAGTGAAAAACTGTTTTTT